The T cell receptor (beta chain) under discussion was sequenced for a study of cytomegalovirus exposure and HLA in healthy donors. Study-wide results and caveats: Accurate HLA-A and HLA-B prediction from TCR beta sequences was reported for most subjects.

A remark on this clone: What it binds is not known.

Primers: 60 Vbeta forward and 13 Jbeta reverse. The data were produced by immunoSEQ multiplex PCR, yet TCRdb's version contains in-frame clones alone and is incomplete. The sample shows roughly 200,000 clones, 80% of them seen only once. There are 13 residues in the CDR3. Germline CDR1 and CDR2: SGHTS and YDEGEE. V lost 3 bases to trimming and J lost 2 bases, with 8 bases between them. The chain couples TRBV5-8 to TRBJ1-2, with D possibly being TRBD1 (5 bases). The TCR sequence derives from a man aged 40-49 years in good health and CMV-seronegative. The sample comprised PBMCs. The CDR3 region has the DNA TGTGCCAGCAGCTGGGGGAGGAACTATGGCTACACCTTC. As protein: CASSWGRNYGYTF.